This is a list of T cell receptor beta chains from one sample in a study of CD8+ T cells in alopecia areata. Profiled with immunoSEQ multiplex PCR; TCRdb holds only in-frame clones, not every one. The sample carries about 76,000 clones, around 65% recorded once. Sequencing was performed on CD8+ T cells sorted from blood, taken at week 24, from a patient treated with tofacitinib. These receptors all stem from a human donor with alopecia areata. CDR3s include the opening cysteine and the closing phenylalanine or tryptophan. D genes are given only for firm matches. Some rows mark clone size as missing; the rest say once, few, many or name a class of expanded clone.

abundance: few; d_gene: -; v_gene: TRBV27; j_gene: TRBJ1-1; CDR3nt: TGTGCCAGCAGTCCCTCCACAGGGACGAACACTGAAGCTTTCTTT; CDR3aa: CASSPSTGTNTEAFF
abundance: -; d_gene: -; v_gene: TRBV7-9; j_gene: TRBJ2-7; CDR3nt: TGTGCCAGCAGGGACTACTTAAATGAGCAGTACTTC; CDR3aa: CASRDYLNEQYF
abundance: -; d_gene: -; v_gene: TRBV12-1; j_gene: TRBJ2-7; CDR3nt: TGTGCCAGCAGCTTTGAACTGGCTCGACGAGGGGGATACGAGCAGTACTTC; CDR3aa: CASSFELARRGGYEQYF
abundance: -; d_gene: TRBD1; v_gene: TRBV10-3; j_gene: TRBJ2-5; CDR3nt: TGTGCCGCCGGATCGGACAGGGATGAGACCCAGTACTTC; CDR3aa: CAAGSDRDETQYF
abundance: -; d_gene: TRBD2; v_gene: TRBV27; j_gene: TRBJ2-3; CDR3nt: TGTGCCAGCCGTGCAATAGCGGGGCCAGATACGCAGTATTTT; CDR3aa: CASRAIAGPDTQYF
abundance: once; d_gene: -; v_gene: TRBV2; j_gene: TRBJ2-7; CDR3nt: TGTGCCAGCGACCCGACGAACGACGAACTCGACGAGCAGTACTTC; CDR3aa: CASDPTNDELDEQYF
abundance: -; d_gene: -; v_gene: TRBV13; j_gene: TRBJ1-1; CDR3nt: TGTGCCAGCAGCTTAATAATAGGGTTGAACACTGAAGCTTTCTTT; CDR3aa: CASSLIIGLNTEAFF
abundance: -; d_gene: TRBD2; v_gene: TRBV6-5; j_gene: TRBJ2-1; CDR3nt: TGTGCCAGCACTTCCCTTAGCGGGATCGGTGAGCAGTTCTTC; CDR3aa: CASTSLSGIGEQFF
abundance: -; d_gene: -; v_gene: TRBV27; j_gene: TRBJ2-3; CDR3nt: TGTGCCAGCAGTTTGAGTGGGGATACGCAGTATTTT; CDR3aa: CASSLSGDTQYF
abundance: -; d_gene: TRBD1; v_gene: TRBV15; j_gene: TRBJ1-1; CDR3nt: TGTGCCACCAGCACGCCAGTGACAGGGCCCACTGAAGCTTTCTTT; CDR3aa: CATSTPVTGPTEAFF
abundance: few; d_gene: TRBD2; v_gene: TRBV27; j_gene: TRBJ2-1; CDR3nt: TGTGCCAGCAGGAGCGGGGGCCCCTACAATGAGCAGTTCTTC; CDR3aa: CASRSGGPYNEQFF
abundance: -; d_gene: -; v_gene: TRBV29-1; j_gene: TRBJ1-4; CDR3nt: TGCAGGTACAGGGATTGCAATGAAAAACTGTTTTTT; CDR3aa: CRYRDCNEKLFF
abundance: -; d_gene: TRBD1; v_gene: TRBV5-1; j_gene: TRBJ2-5; CDR3nt: TGCGCCAGCAAGGGACAGGGGGAGACCCAGTACTTC; CDR3aa: CASKGQGETQYF
abundance: -; d_gene: TRBD1; v_gene: TRBV15; j_gene: TRBJ1-5; CDR3nt: TGTGCCACCAACAGGGGAAATCAGCCCCAGCATTTT; CDR3aa: CATNRGNQPQHF
abundance: -; d_gene: -; v_gene: TRBV28; j_gene: TRBJ1-1; CDR3nt: TGTGCCAGCAGTCTCCGCCCAACTGAAGCTTTCTTT; CDR3aa: CASSLRPTEAFF
abundance: -; d_gene: -; v_gene: TRBV19; j_gene: TRBJ1-1; CDR3nt: TGTGCCAGTAGTATTATAGGTTCTGAAGCTTTCTTT; CDR3aa: CASSIIGSEAFF
abundance: once; d_gene: TRBD2; v_gene: TRBV4-1; j_gene: TRBJ2-7; CDR3nt: TGCGCCAGCAGCCAGGGGGGGACTAGCGGGATGTACGAGCAGTACTTC; CDR3aa: CASSQGGTSGMYEQYF
abundance: once; d_gene: TRBD1; v_gene: TRBV29-1; j_gene: TRBJ2-7; CDR3nt: TGCAGCGCCGTGCTGGACAGGGGGTACGAGCAGTACTTC; CDR3aa: CSAVLDRGYEQYF
abundance: -; d_gene: TRBD2; v_gene: TRBV6-5; j_gene: TRBJ2-3; CDR3nt: TGTGCCAGCATCCTTAGCGGGGATAACACAGATACGCAGTATTTT; CDR3aa: CASILSGDNTDTQYF
abundance: once; d_gene: -; v_gene: TRBV4-3; j_gene: TRBJ1-2; CDR3nt: TGCGCCAGCAGCCAAGATATTTGGGGGGAATGGGGCTACACCTTC; CDR3aa: CASSQDIWGEWGYTF
abundance: -; d_gene: -; v_gene: TRBV5-1; j_gene: TRBJ1-1; CDR3nt: TGCGCCAGCAGCTTAACCTCGTCGGGGAACACTGAAGCTTTCTTT; CDR3aa: CASSLTSSGNTEAFF
abundance: -; d_gene: -; v_gene: TRBV10-3; j_gene: TRBJ1-1; CDR3nt: TGTGCCATCAGTGACGCGGGGAACACTGAAGCTTTCTTT; CDR3aa: CAISDAGNTEAFF
abundance: few; d_gene: -; v_gene: TRBV7-2; j_gene: TRBJ2-1; CDR3nt: TGTGCCAGCAGCTGGGCTTTCAATGAGCAGTTCTTC; CDR3aa: CASSWAFNEQFF
abundance: -; d_gene: -; v_gene: TRBV28; j_gene: TRBJ2-1; CDR3nt: TGTGCCAGCAGTTTTTACCCACGACCAGACCCATACAATGAGCAGTTCTTC; CDR3aa: CASSFYPRPDPYNEQFF
abundance: -; d_gene: -; v_gene: TRBV5-6; j_gene: TRBJ1-3; CDR3nt: TGTGCCAGCAGCTTGGGAGTCTCTGGAAACACCATATATTTT; CDR3aa: CASSLGVSGNTIYF
abundance: -; d_gene: -; v_gene: TRBV10-2; j_gene: TRBJ1-2; CDR3nt: TGCGCCAGCAGCGGGGTTAAGGTTGGCTACACCTTC; CDR3aa: CASSGVKVGYTF
abundance: -; d_gene: -; v_gene: TRBV7-9; j_gene: TRBJ2-7; CDR3nt: TGTGCCAGCAGTGCGAGCGGGCCCCCCTACGAGCAGTACTTC; CDR3aa: CASSASGPPYEQYF
abundance: -; d_gene: -; v_gene: TRBV4-1; j_gene: TRBJ2-3; CDR3nt: TGCGCCAGCAGCCAAGATCCCTCCTCGGCAGATACGCAGTATTTT; CDR3aa: CASSQDPSSADTQYF